This is a list of T cell receptor beta chains from one sample in a study of blood T cells in healthy people across ages. TCRdb reprocessed the 5' RACE reads with MiXCR, giving one entry per CDR3 protein. The sample carries 540,000 or so distinct CDR3 sequences, less than 25% recorded once. These data are also associated with another study on T cells of mothers and their children.

The sequencing input was blood. The receptor source for this set is a boy aged 5 to 17 in good health. Each CDR3 is given with its conserved first and last residue. The order of the fields is J gene, V gene, clone size, D gene, CDR3 DNA, CDR3 protein. A D gene is named only where the DNA matches it firmly. Not every row has a clone size; where given, it reads once, few, many or a size class.

j_gene: TRBJ2-7; v_gene: TRBV12-3/TRBV12-4; abundance: .; d_gene: TRBD1; CDR3nt: TGTGCCAGCAGCTACGACAGGGTGTACGAGCAGTACTTC; CDR3aa: CASSYDRVYEQYF
j_gene: TRBJ1-2; v_gene: TRBV28; abundance: .; d_gene: TRBD1; CDR3nt: TGTGCCATCGAGACGGACAGGGGCTCTCCCTTTCCCTCCTATGGCTACACCTTC; CDR3aa: CAIETDRGSPFPSYGYTF
j_gene: TRBJ1-4; v_gene: TRBV29-1; abundance: few; d_gene: .; CDR3nt: TGCAGCGTGGGGAGTGAAAAACTGTTTTTT; CDR3aa: CSVGSEKLFF
j_gene: TRBJ1-2; v_gene: TRBV20-1; abundance: .; d_gene: .; CDR3nt: TGCAGTGCTAGAGATCGCGCCAGGGACTATGGCTACACCTTC; CDR3aa: CSARDRARDYGYTF
j_gene: TRBJ2-7; v_gene: TRBV7-9; abundance: .; d_gene: .; CDR3nt: TGTGCCAGCAGCTTTTCGGGTGGGGCCCACGAGCAGTACTTC; CDR3aa: CASSFSGGAHEQYF
j_gene: TRBJ2-3; v_gene: TRBV6-2/TRBV6-3; abundance: few; d_gene: TRBD2; CDR3nt: TGTGCCAGCAGCCCCCTTGCGGGGGGGGGCCCAGATACGCAGTATTTT; CDR3aa: CASSPLAGGGPDTQYF
j_gene: TRBJ2-5; v_gene: TRBV6-9; abundance: few; d_gene: TRBD1; CDR3nt: TGTGCCAGCAGCTTTCGGGACAGGGGGCCAGAGACCCAGTACTTC; CDR3aa: CASSFRDRGPETQYF
j_gene: TRBJ1-4; v_gene: TRBV5-5; abundance: few; d_gene: .; CDR3nt: TGTGCCAGCAGCTTTCAGGCCCCGGGGACAACTAATGAAAAACTGTTTTTT; CDR3aa: CASSFQAPGTTNEKLFF
j_gene: TRBJ1-2; v_gene: TRBV12-3/TRBV12-4; abundance: once; d_gene: .; CDR3nt: TGTGCCAGCACACAATGGGACCTCGGGCTTGGCTACACCTTC; CDR3aa: CASTQWDLGLGYTF
j_gene: TRBJ1-2; v_gene: TRBV6-5; abundance: .; d_gene: .; CDR3nt: TGTGCCAGCAGACCCACGGATGTGTGGGGCTACACCTTC; CDR3aa: CASRPTDVWGYTF
j_gene: TRBJ2-2; v_gene: TRBV5-1; abundance: few; d_gene: .; CDR3nt: TGCGCCAGCAGCTTGGTAATCCAGGGGAAGGCCGGGGAGCTGTTTTTT; CDR3aa: CASSLVIQGKAGELFF
j_gene: TRBJ2-3; v_gene: TRBV4-2; abundance: .; d_gene: TRBD2; CDR3nt: TGTGCCAGCAGCCGCAGGCGGGGAGGGCCGGAGGGTACGCAGTATTTT; CDR3aa: CASSRRRGGPEGTQYF
j_gene: TRBJ1-5; v_gene: TRBV4-1; abundance: few; d_gene: .; CDR3nt: TGCGCCAGCAGCCAAGCTAGAGGCCAGCCCCAGCATTTT; CDR3aa: CASSQARGQPQHF
j_gene: TRBJ2-4; v_gene: TRBV14; abundance: once; d_gene: .; CDR3nt: TGTGCCAGCAGCCAAGATCGGACTCACTCGGCCAAAAACATTCAGTACTTC; CDR3aa: CASSQDRTHSAKNIQYF
j_gene: TRBJ2-7; v_gene: TRBV5-1; abundance: .; d_gene: .; CDR3nt: TGCGCCAGCAGCTACCCAGGGTCCTACGAGCAGTACTTC; CDR3aa: CASSYPGSYEQYF
j_gene: TRBJ2-1; v_gene: TRBV24-1; abundance: .; d_gene: TRBD1; CDR3nt: TGTGCCAGCAGTGATTTTAGGACAGGGAATGACAATGAGCAGTTCTTC; CDR3aa: CASSDFRTGNDNEQFF
j_gene: TRBJ2-5; v_gene: TRBV28; abundance: .; d_gene: .; CDR3nt: TGTGCCAGCAGTCGTAGTGCAGGGCAGGAGACCCAGTACTTC; CDR3aa: CASSRSAGQETQYF
j_gene: TRBJ2-3; v_gene: TRBV24-1; abundance: few; d_gene: TRBD2; CDR3nt: TGTGCCACCAGTGATTTGCGGCTAGCGGGGGGACGTGACACAGATACGCAGTATTTT; CDR3aa: CATSDLRLAGGRDTDTQYF
j_gene: TRBJ1-3; v_gene: TRBV6-5; abundance: .; d_gene: .; CDR3nt: TGTGCCAGCAGCCCGGGTGTAACTGGAAACACCATATATTTT; CDR3aa: CASSPGVTGNTIYF
j_gene: TRBJ2-7; v_gene: TRBV7-9; abundance: few; d_gene: .; CDR3nt: TGTGCCAGCAGCTTAGAAGACGGGAGTAGTTCCTACGAGCAGTACTTC; CDR3aa: CASSLEDGSSSYEQYF
j_gene: TRBJ1-1; v_gene: TRBV28; abundance: .; d_gene: .; CDR3nt: TGTGCCAGCAGTTTATTTCCGGGGACGAACACTGAAGCTTTCTTT; CDR3aa: CASSLFPGTNTEAFF
j_gene: TRBJ2-7; v_gene: TRBV12-3/TRBV12-4; abundance: .; d_gene: .; CDR3nt: TGTGCCAGCAGTTTACAGGATCCCTCCTACGAGCAGTACTTC; CDR3aa: CASSLQDPSYEQYF
j_gene: TRBJ2-7; v_gene: TRBV27; abundance: .; d_gene: .; CDR3nt: TGTGCCAGCAGTTTATCGCGAAGAGGGGCGGTCGGATACGAGCAGTACTTC; CDR3aa: CASSLSRRGAVGYEQYF
j_gene: TRBJ2-6; v_gene: TRBV7-3; abundance: few; d_gene: .; CDR3nt: TGTGCCAGCAGCCCCGGGACAAGGTCCCTTTCTGGGGCCAACGTCCCGACTTTC; CDR3aa: CASSPGTRSLSGANVPTF
j_gene: TRBJ2-1; v_gene: TRBV7-2; abundance: few; d_gene: TRBD2; CDR3nt: TGTGCCAGCAGCTATGTCAGCGGGAGGAGAAGCCCCTACAATGAGCAGTTCTTC; CDR3aa: CASSYVSGRRSPYNEQFF
j_gene: TRBJ2-7; v_gene: TRBV6-1; abundance: few; d_gene: .; CDR3nt: TGTGCCAGCAGTGAAGCCCCTGGCAACTACGAGCAGTACTTC; CDR3aa: CASSEAPGNYEQYF